This paragraph reports one T cell receptor beta chain. Antigen unknown. Germline CDR1 SGHNT, CDR2 YYREEE (reference sequence). The trim removed 4 bases at V and 8 bases at J, leaving 7 bases unmatched. CDR3 length equals 15 residues. This sample was included in a study of T cell responses to AZD1222 COVID-19 vaccine. Study-level findings and limits: Two AZD1222 administrations were followed by greater Spike-specific TCR breadth and depth. Among spike-specific TCRs, nearly half reportedly target unmutated variant regions. White British donors predominated, females outnumbered males, and clonal diversity was possibly underestimated.

Only in-frame clones appear in the TCRdb table, and some are missing; sequencing was by immunoSEQ multiplex PCR. The sample has around 75,000 clones; about 85% are singletons. The sample consisted of peripheral blood, taken on day 0 of AZD1222 vaccination. This TCR came from an adult in good health. The chain has TRBV5-4 and TRBJ2-3, with 13 bases lining up with TRBD2. CDR3 DNA sequence: TGTGCCAGCAGCGGCGGGACTAGCGGGGCAGTTACGCAGTATTTT. This sequence encodes CASSGGTSGAVTQYF.